Each of the 6 T cell receptor beta chains below was sequenced from the same sample in a study of blood T cells in healthy people across ages. Alongside a J-beta primer mix, a sample-barcoded 5' primer served in a second PCR lasting roughly 7 to 11 cycles. Using its own MiXCR run on the 5' RACE reads, TCRdb lists one record per CDR3 protein. The sample yields hundreds of thousands of distinct CDR3 sequences, 32% seen once. Material for sequencing was blood. Every receptor here comes from a woman aged 80 or over in good health.

This clonotype was detected many times. The chain joins TRBV28 to TRBJ2-7; 10 bases are a match to TRBD1. In germline, CDR1 is MDHEN, CDR2 SYDVKM. The CDR3 sequence is 14 residues long. With 3 bases clipped from V and 6 bases from J, the junction kept 5 bases outside the gene matches. For the CDR3, the DNA is TGTGCCAGCAGTTTCGGGGACAGGGGAGGCGAGCAGTACTTC. Its protein product is CASSFGDRGGEQYF.

Of note for this clonotype: It may be a read error: a sequence one base away is much more abundant. The rearrangement joins TRBV9 to TRBJ2-1; TRBD1 aligns across 7 bases. The CDR3 is made up of 17 amino acids. Germline values: CDR1 SGDLS, CDR2 YYNGEE. In DNA, the CDR3 is TGTGCCAACAGCCCGGGGCAGGGGGTTTTCTCCTACAATGAGCAGTTCTTC. Translated, it gives CANSPGQGVFSYNEQFF.

This clonotype occurred many times. The chain carries TRBV29-1 and TRBJ2-1; D unresolved. V lost 3 bases, J lost 3 bases, and 15 bases lay in between. Germline V gene sequence: CDR1 SQVTM, CDR2 ANQGSEA. This CDR3 is 15 amino acids long. The CDR3: CSVEELADYYNEQFF. As DNA, the CDR3 is TGCAGCGTTGAGGAGTTGGCCGATTACTACAATGAGCAGTTCTTC.

As regards this clonotype: A much larger clonotype is one base distant, so this may be a read error. The chain uses TRBV29-1 and TRBJ1-2, with a possible D match to TRBD1 (5 bases). This CDR3 contains 16 residues. With 7 bases removed from V and 3 bases from J, the gap between germline ends came to 24 bases. The germline CDR1 and CDR2 sequences are SQVTM and ANQGSEA. The DNA of the CDR3 is TGCAGCGCTATACGGGGCGTCGGGGGAGAAGACTATGGCTACACCTTC. Translating it yields CSAIRGVGGEDYGYTF.

This clonotype was seen many times. This chain connects TRBV18 to TRBJ2-7; either TRBD1 or TRBD2 may supply D (5 bases each). The CDR3 covers 15 residues. The germline V gene has CDR1 KGHSH and CDR2 LQKENI. With 0 bases removed from V and 3 bases from J, the gap between germline ends came to 12 bases. CDR3 loop: CASSPPTQRGYEQYF. The DNA of the CDR3 is TGTGCCAGCTCACCACCGACCCAGAGGGGCTACGAGCAGTACTTC.

This clonotype has ten or more counts. J is TRBJ2-5 and V is TRBV20-1, with TRBD2 matching 8 bases. The CDR3 is 16 amino acids. Germline lookup yields CDR1 DFQATT and CDR2 SNEGSKA (reference sequence). V lost 2 bases, J lost 4 bases, and 12 bases stayed unmatched. CDR3: CSARTQGGTSGETQYF. The CDR3 region has the DNA TGCAGTGCTAGAACCCAAGGCGGGACTAGTGGAGAGACCCAGTACTTC.